The T cell receptor beta chain under discussion was sequenced for a study of blood T cell repertoires in COVID-19. About the study: COVID-19 samples from acute and convalescent phases originated in the United States, Italy and Spain. Sample material is recorded as cDNA or gDNA derived from T cells, B-cell-depleted T cells, or PBMCs.

One Seattle source followed patients from active infection through their disease course. The junction had 5 bases not matched to a gene; V was cut back by 4 bases and J by 4 bases. CDR1 is SQVTM and CDR2 is ANQGSEA in the germline V gene. The CDR3 runs to 14 residues. Source study methods: Reference gene primer amplification gave estimated nucleated cell counts. The protocol was immunoSEQ multiplex PCR, while the TCRdb copy is restricted to in-frame clones and leaves out a portion. The D gene and trimming were derived from the DNA, and the V and J assignments and clone size from that table. This repertoire shows hundreds of thousands of clones, roughly 90% found once; its top ten account for 3%.

The sequenced sample consisted of peripheral blood. This sequence originates from a woman in her twenties or thirties with COVID-19, enrolled during active disease. The rearrangement uses TRBV29-1 and TRBJ2-2; 8 positions match TRBD1. The DNA for the CDR3 is TGCAGCGTTGTGTCCGACAGGGGCACCGGGGAGCTGTTTTTT. It translates to CSVVSDRGTGELFF.